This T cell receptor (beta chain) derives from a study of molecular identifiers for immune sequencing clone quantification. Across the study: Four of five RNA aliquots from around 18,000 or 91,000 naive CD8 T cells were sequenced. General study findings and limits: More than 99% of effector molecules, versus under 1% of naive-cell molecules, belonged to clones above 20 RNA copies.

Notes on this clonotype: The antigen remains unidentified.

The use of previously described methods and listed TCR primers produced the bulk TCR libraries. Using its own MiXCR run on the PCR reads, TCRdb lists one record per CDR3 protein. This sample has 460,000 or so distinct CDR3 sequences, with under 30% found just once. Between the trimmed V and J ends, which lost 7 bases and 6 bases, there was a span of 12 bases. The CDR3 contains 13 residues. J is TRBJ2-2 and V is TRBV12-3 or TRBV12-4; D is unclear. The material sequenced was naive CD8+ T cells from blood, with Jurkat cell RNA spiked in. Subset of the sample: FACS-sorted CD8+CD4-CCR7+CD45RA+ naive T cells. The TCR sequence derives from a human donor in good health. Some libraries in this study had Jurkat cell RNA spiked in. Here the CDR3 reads CASTTLGSGELFF. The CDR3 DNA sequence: TGTGCCAGCACGACCCTAGGGTCCGGGGAGCTGTTTTTT.